This T cell receptor beta chain is drawn from a study of blood T cell repertoires in COVID-19. Data came from immunoSEQ multiplex PCR; TCRdb stores just in-frame clones and leaves some out. The profile shows about 85,000 clones, approximately 88% of them singletons. The CDR3 runs to 16 residues. In germline, CDR1 is SSHAT, CDR2 FNYEAQ (reference sequence). This clone came up once. The junction and the germline gene differ at one end; a read error may be behind it. The rearrangement links TRBV7-7 to TRBJ2-2, with 13 bases identical to TRBD2. This sequence originates from a man aged 55 to 70 with acute or convalescent COVID-19. Sequences were obtained from peripheral blood. The CDR3 is CASSPGTSGVHGELFF. The CDR3 nucleotides are TGTGCTAGCAGCCCCGGGACTAGCGGGGTTCACGGGGAGCTGTTTTTT.